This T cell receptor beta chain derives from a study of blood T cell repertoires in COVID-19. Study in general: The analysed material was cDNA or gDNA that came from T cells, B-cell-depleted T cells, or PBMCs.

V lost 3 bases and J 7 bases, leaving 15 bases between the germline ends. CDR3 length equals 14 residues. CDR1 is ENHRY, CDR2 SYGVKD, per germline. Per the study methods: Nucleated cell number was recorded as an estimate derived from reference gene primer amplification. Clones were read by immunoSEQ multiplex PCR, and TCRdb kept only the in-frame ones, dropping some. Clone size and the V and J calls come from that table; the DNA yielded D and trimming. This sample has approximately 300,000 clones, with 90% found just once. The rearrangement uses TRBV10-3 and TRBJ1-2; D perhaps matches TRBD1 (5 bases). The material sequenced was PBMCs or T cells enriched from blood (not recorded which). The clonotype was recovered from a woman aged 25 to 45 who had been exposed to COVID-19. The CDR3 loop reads CAISERLPRGGYTF. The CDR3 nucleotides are TGTGCCATCAGTGAAAGGCTCCCAAGGGGTGGCTACACCTTC.